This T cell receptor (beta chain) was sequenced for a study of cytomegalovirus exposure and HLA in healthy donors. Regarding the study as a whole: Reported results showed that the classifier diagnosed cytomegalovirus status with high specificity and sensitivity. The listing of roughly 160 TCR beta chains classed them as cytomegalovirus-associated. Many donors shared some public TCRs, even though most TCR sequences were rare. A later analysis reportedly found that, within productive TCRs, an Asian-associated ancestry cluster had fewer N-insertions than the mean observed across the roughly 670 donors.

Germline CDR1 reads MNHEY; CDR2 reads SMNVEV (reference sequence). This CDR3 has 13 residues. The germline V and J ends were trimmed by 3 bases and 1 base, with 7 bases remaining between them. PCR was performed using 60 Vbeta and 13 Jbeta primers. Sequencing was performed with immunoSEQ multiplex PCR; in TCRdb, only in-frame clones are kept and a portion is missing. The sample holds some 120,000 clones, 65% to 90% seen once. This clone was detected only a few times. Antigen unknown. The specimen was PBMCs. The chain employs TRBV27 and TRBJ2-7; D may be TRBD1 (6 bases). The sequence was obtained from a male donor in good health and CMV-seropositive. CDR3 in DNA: TGTGCCAGCAGTTTTAGGGGGTCCTACGAGCAGTACTTC. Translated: CASSFRGSYEQYF.